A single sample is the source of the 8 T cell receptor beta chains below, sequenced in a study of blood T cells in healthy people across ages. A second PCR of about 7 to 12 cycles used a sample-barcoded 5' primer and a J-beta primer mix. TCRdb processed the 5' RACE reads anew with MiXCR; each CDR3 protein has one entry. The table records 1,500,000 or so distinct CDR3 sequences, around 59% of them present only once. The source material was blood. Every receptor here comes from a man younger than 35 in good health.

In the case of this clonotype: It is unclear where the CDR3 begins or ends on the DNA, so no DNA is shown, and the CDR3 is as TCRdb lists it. The CDR3 protein is CASSQELGSVDEQFFGPGTQHF. The chain joins TRBV4-1 to TRBJ1-5; the D segment call TRBD1 is taken from the table without a DNA check. The germline V gene has CDR1 MGHRA and CDR2 YSYEKL. With termini counted, the CDR3 has 22 amino acids.

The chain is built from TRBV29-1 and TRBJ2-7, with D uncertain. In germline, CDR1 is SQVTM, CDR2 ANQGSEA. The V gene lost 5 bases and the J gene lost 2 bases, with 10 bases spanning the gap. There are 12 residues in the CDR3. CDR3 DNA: TGCAGCGTTACGGCTTACACCTACGAGCAGTACTTC. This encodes CSVTAYTYEQYF.

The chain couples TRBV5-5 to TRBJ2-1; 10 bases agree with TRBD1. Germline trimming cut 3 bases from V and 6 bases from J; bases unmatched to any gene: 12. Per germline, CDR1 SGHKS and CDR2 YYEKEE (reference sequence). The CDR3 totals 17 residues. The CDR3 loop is CASSSQGTGVIGNEQFF. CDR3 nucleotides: TGTGCCAGCAGCTCGCAAGGGACAGGGGTAATCGGCAATGAGCAGTTCTTC.

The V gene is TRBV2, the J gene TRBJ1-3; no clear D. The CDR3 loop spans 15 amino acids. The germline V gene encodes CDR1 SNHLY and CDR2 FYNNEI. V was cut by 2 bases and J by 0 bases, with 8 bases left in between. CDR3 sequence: CASSECGDSGNTIYF. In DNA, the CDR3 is TGTGCCAGCAGTGAATGTGGGGACTCTGGAAACACCATATATTTT.

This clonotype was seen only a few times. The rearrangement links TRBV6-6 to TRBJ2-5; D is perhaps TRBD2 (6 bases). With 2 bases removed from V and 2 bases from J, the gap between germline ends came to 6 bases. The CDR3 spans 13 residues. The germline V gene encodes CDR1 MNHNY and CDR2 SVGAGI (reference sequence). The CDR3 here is CASSYREQETQYF. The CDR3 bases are TGTGCCAGCAGTTACCGGGAGCAAGAGACCCAGTACTTC.

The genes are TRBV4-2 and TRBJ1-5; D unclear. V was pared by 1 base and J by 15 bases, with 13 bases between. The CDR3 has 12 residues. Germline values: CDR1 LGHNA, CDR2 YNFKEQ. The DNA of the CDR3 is TGTGCCAGCAGCCAAGGCGGGCATGAACGGCATTTT. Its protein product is CASSQGGHERHF.

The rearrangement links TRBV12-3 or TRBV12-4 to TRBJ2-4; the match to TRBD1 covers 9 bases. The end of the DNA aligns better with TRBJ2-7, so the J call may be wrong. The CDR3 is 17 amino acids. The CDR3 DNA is TGTGCCAGCAGTTTAGCTGGAGCAGGACAGGGGTTTTACGAGCAGTACTTC. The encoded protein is CASSLAGAGQGFYEQYF.

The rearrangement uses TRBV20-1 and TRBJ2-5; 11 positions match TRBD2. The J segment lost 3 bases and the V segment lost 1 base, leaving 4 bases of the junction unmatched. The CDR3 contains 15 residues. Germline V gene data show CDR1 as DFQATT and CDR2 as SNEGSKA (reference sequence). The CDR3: CSARGLAGGKETQYF. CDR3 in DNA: TGCAGTGCTAGAGGTCTAGCGGGAGGTAAAGAGACCCAGTACTTC.